One sample yielded the 4 T cell receptor beta chains listed below, sequenced in a study of OX40 agonist ivuxolimab in advanced cancers. Profiled with immunoSEQ multiplex PCR; TCRdb holds only in-frame clones, not every one. Counted here are about 68,000 clones, about 85% occurring once; the ten biggest clones make up about 0.68%. The sequencing here drew on CD4+ or CD8+ T cells sorted from blood, taken in a trial of the OX40 agonist ivuxolimab. These receptors were obtained from an adult with an advanced solid tumor such as melanoma, head and neck, liver or kidney cancer.

The V call is TRBV7-2, the J call TRBJ2-1; D perhaps matches TRBD1 (5 bases). Trimming took 5 bases from V and 15 from J, leaving 20 bases between them. Germline V gene lookup returns CDR1 SGHTA and CDR2 FQGNSA. The CDR3 covers 13 residues. CDR3: CASSRASTASRFF. In nucleotides, the CDR3 is TGTGCCAGCAGCAGAGCGTCGACAGCCTCGCGGTTCTTC.

The chain links TRBV7-8 to TRBJ2-4; unclear D gene. V was cut by 1 base and J by 0 bases, with 10 bases left in between. The CDR3 has 16 amino acids. Germline V lookup: CDR1 SGHVS, CDR2 FQNEAQ. The CDR3 sequence is CASSLGLTLAKNIQYF. The CDR3 DNA sequence: TGTGCCAGCAGCTTAGGCCTTACACTAGCCAAAAACATTCAGTACTTC.

Note on this clone: The junction departs from germline at one end; a sequencing error may be responsible. V usage is TRBV5-1 and J usage is TRBJ2-2, with TRBD1 matching 9 bases. Germline assignment: CDR1 SGHRS and CDR2 YFSETQ. CDR3 size: 15 residues. CDR3 sequence reads: CASSPGTGNSGELFF. DNA for the CDR3: TGCGCCAGCAGCCCCGGGACAGGGAACTCCGGGGAGCTGTTTTTT.

The CDR3 sequence is CASSVAEGEQYF. Written as DNA, the CDR3 is TGTGCCAGCAGTGTTGCTGAAGGCGAGCAGTACTTC. The rearrangement links TRBV6-5 to TRBJ2-7; D uncertain. This CDR3 region has 12 residues. Germline-derived CDR1 and CDR2 are MNHEY and SVGAGI. Trimming removed 5 bases from V and 6 bases from J, with 11 bases in between.